Listed below are T cell receptor beta chains from one sample, sequenced in a study of blood T cell repertoires in COVID-19. TCRdb's copy holds only in-frame clones and misses some; the assay was immunoSEQ multiplex PCR. The data contain about 400,000 clones, roughly 90% of them seen just once; the ten biggest clones take up roughly 7.2%. Source material: peripheral blood. These receptors were taken from an older woman with COVID-19, enrolled during active disease. CDR3s include the opening cysteine and the closing phenylalanine or tryptophan. D genes are given only for firm matches. Clone size is stated in some rows and not others, as once, few, many or a class when expanded.

j_call clone_size d_call v_call cdr3_nt cdr3_aa
TRBJ1-4 once . TRBV9 TGTGCCAGCAGTTCCTCGGGGAAACTGTTTTTT CASSSSGKLFF
TRBJ1-1 . TRBD1 TRBV6-1 TGTGCCAGCAGTGAAGGGGACAGGGTTGCAACTGAAGCTTTCTTT CASSEGDRVATEAFF
TRBJ1-2 . TRBD1 TRBV18 TGTGCCAGCTCACCCGGACAGGTTAACTATGGCTACACCTTC CASSPGQVNYGYTF
TRBJ1-2 . . TRBV7-9 TGTGCCAGCAGCCCAGGAGGGAATGGCTACACCTTC CASSPGGNGYTF
TRBJ1-4 once . TRBV6-2/TRBV6-3 TGTGCCAGCAGTTACGCGGGGGAAAAACTGTTTTTT CASSYAGEKLFF
TRBJ2-5 . TRBD2 TRBV5-4 TGTGCCAGCAACTTGATAGCGGGAACCCAAGAGACCCAGTACTTC CASNLIAGTQETQYF
TRBJ2-3 once TRBD1 TRBV11-1 TGTGCCAGCAGCCACCGGCGGGACAGGGGAGATACGCAGTATTTT CASSHRRDRGDTQYF
TRBJ2-7 . TRBD2 TRBV6-5 TGTGCCAGCGGGAGGGCAGAAGGGCACTCCTACGAGCAGTACTTC CASGRAEGHSYEQYF
TRBJ2-5 . . TRBV9 TGTGCCAGCAGCGTACGCCCTCGAGAGGGGGCGGGGGAGACCCAGTACTTC CASSVRPREGAGETQYF
TRBJ2-3 . . TRBV7-7 TGTGCCAGCAGCTTTTCTAGATACACAGATACGCAGTATTTT CASSFSRYTDTQYF
TRBJ1-5 . TRBD1 TRBV15 TGTGCCACCAGCACTGACAGGGGTAGCAATCAGCCCCAGCATTTT CATSTDRGSNQPQHF
TRBJ1-2 . TRBD1 TRBV29-1 TGCAGCGTTACACCCGGACAGGGGGCTCTCTTC CSVTPGQGALF
TRBJ2-2 . TRBD1 TRBV2 TGTGCCAGCAGCGGGACAGGGTACGGGGAGCTGTTTTTT CASSGTGYGELFF
TRBJ1-1 many TRBD1 TRBV30 TGTGCCTGGACCAAAGGGGGCCGGACTGAAGCTTTCTTT CAWTKGGRTEAFF
TRBJ2-7 once . TRBV9 TGTGCCAGCAGCGTGGCAGGCACCTACGAGCAGTACTTC CASSVAGTYEQYF
TRBJ1-1 few TRBD1 TRBV19 TGTGCCAGTAGTACTCGATCCCGGACAGGGACTGAGAACACTGAAGCTTTCTTT CASSTRSRTGTENTEAFF
TRBJ2-3 . . TRBV18 TGTGCCAGCTGCTACAGCACAGATACGCAGTATTTT CASCYSTDTQYF
TRBJ2-1 . TRBD2 TRBV7-3 TGTGCCAGCAGCCCCCAAGGGGCGGGGACTAGCGGACTTTACAATGAGCAGTTCTTC CASSPQGAGTSGLYNEQFF
TRBJ1-4 . . TRBV5-1 TGCGCCAGCAGCTTGGTGGCAGGGGATGAAAAACTGTTTTTT CASSLVAGDEKLFF
TRBJ1-6 few TRBD1 TRBV7-2 TGTGCCAGCAGCTTAACCGGCCCGGGACAGGCCTTTAATTCACCCCTCCACTTT CASSLTGPGQAFNSPLHF
TRBJ2-7 . . TRBV4-2 TGTGCCAGCAGCCTCTCCGGGAACAGGGCTTCTACAGACGAGCAGTACTTC CASSLSGNRASTDEQYF
TRBJ1-5 once . TRBV30 TGTGCCTGGGAGGGAGGAAGCAATCAGCCCCAGCATTTT CAWEGGSNQPQHF
TRBJ2-5 . . TRBV6-5 TGTGCCAGCAGTTACTCCGGGAATTTGGAGACCCAGTACTTC CASSYSGNLETQYF
TRBJ1-4 . . TRBV27 TGTGCCAGCAGTCCCCTAGGACAGCGAAATGAAAAACTGTTTTTT CASSPLGQRNEKLFF
TRBJ2-2 few TRBD2 TRBV4-1 TGCGCCAGCAGCCGGGGAGGATGGCGGGGGGATGACACCGGGGAGCTGTTTTTT CASSRGGWRGDDTGELFF
TRBJ2-1 . TRBD2 TRBV5-1 TGCGCCAGCAGCTTGGGGACTAGCGGGGAATTGTCCTACAATGAGCAGTTCTTC CASSLGTSGELSYNEQFF
TRBJ1-2 . . TRBV13 TGTGCCAGCAGAGCTTTGGGAAGGGGGGGCTACACCTTC CASRALGRGGYTF
TRBJ2-7 . . TRBV24-1 TGTGCCACCAGTGATTTGTTAGCGGCCGAGCAGTACTTC CATSDLLAAEQYF
TRBJ2-1 once . TRBV11-2 TGTGCCAGCAGCTATTCGGTGGGGGGGGGCCCCTACAATGAGCAGTTCTTC CASSYSVGGGPYNEQFF
TRBJ2-7 . TRBD1 TRBV7-9 TGTGCCAGCAGCGATCGGACAGGGGGCTACGAGCAGTACTTC CASSDRTGGYEQYF
TRBJ2-3 . . TRBV7-3 TGTGCCAGCAGCTTAACCGTCGGGTTTCGGGCAGATACGCAGTATTTT CASSLTVGFRADTQYF
TRBJ1-5 . . TRBV19 TGTGCCAGTAGTATTCATCCCGAGGGGGTCGGCCAGCCCCAGCATTTT CASSIHPEGVGQPQHF
TRBJ1-2 . . TRBV6-5 TGTGCCAGCAGCCTTGGACAGATCGGAGGCTACACCTTC CASSLGQIGGYTF
TRBJ2-1 . . TRBV7-3 TGTGCCAGCAGTCAGGGGAATGAGCAGTTCTTC CASSQGNEQFF
TRBJ1-2 . . TRBV5-1 TGCGCCAGCAGCTTGACAGGGACCCATGGCTACACCTTC CASSLTGTHGYTF
TRBJ1-3 . TRBD1 TRBV7-6 TGTGCCAGCAGCTTAATGGGACAGGCTCCAAGCTCTGGAAACACCATATATTTT CASSLMGQAPSSGNTIYF
TRBJ2-3 . . TRBV5-1 TGCGCCAGCAGCGAGGGGGAAAGAACAGATACGCAGTATTTT CASSEGERTDTQYF
TRBJ2-1 . TRBD2 TRBV30 TGTGCCTGGGGCGTAAGCGGGGGTATCAATGAGCAGTTCTTC CAWGVSGGINEQFF
TRBJ2-7 . . TRBV5-1 TGCGCCAGCAGCTTGTTTCGGGGAGACTACGAGCAGTACTTC CASSLFRGDYEQYF
TRBJ1-1 . TRBD1 TRBV6-5 TGTGCCAGCAGTCGGACAGGGTTCAGTGAAGCTTTCTTT CASSRTGFSEAFF
TRBJ1-4 . . TRBV18 TGTGCCAGCTCACCCAACAAGGACATCCGGGAAAAACTGTTTTTT CASSPNKDIREKLFF
TRBJ1-3 . . TRBV4-1 TGCGCCAGCAGCCAAGACGAGATGAGACAGCGAGGAAACACCATATATTTT CASSQDEMRQRGNTIYF
TRBJ2-3 . TRBD1 TRBV5-6 TGTGCCAGCAGCTCCTGGGGCAGGGGGCGCACAGATACGCAGTATTTT CASSSWGRGRTDTQYF
TRBJ1-1 . . TRBV7-3 TGTGCCAGCAGCTTCGTCGGGGGCACTGAAGCTTTCTTT CASSFVGGTEAFF
TRBJ2-1 . . TRBV13 TGTGCCAGCAGCTTAGAGGGGGAGACTTACAATGAGCAGTTCTTC CASSLEGETYNEQFF
TRBJ1-6 few TRBD1 TRBV6-6 TGTGCCAGCAGTTACTCGGTTACGACAGGGAATTCACCCCTCCACTTT CASSYSVTTGNSPLHF